This T cell receptor beta chain derives from a study of blood T cell repertoires in COVID-19. The method was immunoSEQ multiplex PCR; TCRdb's version includes in-frame clones alone and lacks a portion of them. This sample yields some 74,000 clones, of which more than 65% are seen a single time; approximately 9.3% belongs to the top ten. The sample taken for sequencing was peripheral blood. This clonotype originated in a woman between 45 and 65 years old with acute or convalescent COVID-19.

CDR3 in amino acids: CASSPPFGRSSYNEQFF. The CDR3 DNA is TGTGCCAGCTCACCACCGTTTGGGCGAAGCTCCTACAATGAGCAGTTCTTC. The V call is TRBV18, the J call TRBJ2-1; D remains ambiguous. The CDR3 has 17 residues. Trimming stripped 0 bases from V and 0 bases from J, with 12 bases between. The germline gives CDR1 KGHSH, CDR2 LQKENI.